Presented here are 20 T cell receptor beta chains from one specimen sequenced in a study of T cell repertoires in cytomegalovirus infection. Their antigen targets remain unknown. TCRdb re-analysed the reads in MiXCR, keeping a single row per CDR3 protein. The repertoire holds about 770,000 distinct CDR3 sequences, with under 35% as singletons. Sequenced here: cultured CD8+ T cells from PBMCs, sampled from culture after CMV antigen stimulation. The source is a human donor in good health (CMV status not recorded). Some clones in this sample may be carry-over from other donors' samples.

The chain employs TRBV24-1 and TRBJ2-1; maybe TRBD1 (5 bases). The length of the CDR3 is 17 residues. V lost 1 base and J 0 bases, leaving 12 bases between the germline ends. Looked up from germline, CDR1 is KGHDR and CDR2 is SFDVKD. CDR3 nucleotide sequence: TGTGCCACCAGTGATTTCCTAGGTACAGGCTCCTACAATGAGCAGTTCTTC. Translated: CATSDFLGTGSYNEQFF.

V usage is TRBV12-3 or TRBV12-4 and J usage is TRBJ1-4; TRBD1 is a possible D gene (6 bases). The length of the CDR3 is 16 residues. The V end lost 1 base, the J end lost 3 bases, and 12 bases lay between the germline ends. DNA for the CDR3: TGTGCCAGCAGTTTAGGAGGAGGGGGGTCTAATGAAAAACTGTTTTTT. Translated: CASSLGGGGSNEKLFF.

There are a few counts of this clonotype. This CDR3 is CSARDRVNTGELFF. The CDR3 bases are TGCAGTGCTCGGGACAGAGTTAACACCGGGGAGCTGTTTTTT. The chain combines TRBV20-1 with TRBJ2-2; 7 nucleotides line up with TRBD1. This CDR3 region has 14 residues. The junction had 5 bases not matched to a gene; V was cut back by 5 bases and J by 2 bases. Germline assignment: CDR1 DFQATT and CDR2 SNEGSKA (reference sequence).

This clonotype was picked up many times. V usage is TRBV7-2 and J usage is TRBJ2-7; D ambiguous. Deletions cut 1 base from V and 2 bases from J, with 9 bases between. The CDR3 runs 14 residues. Germline CDR1 and CDR2: SGHTA and FQGNSA. The CDR3: CASSLDLQTYEQYV. Written as DNA, the CDR3 is TGTGCCAGCAGCTTAGATTTACAGACCTACGAGCAGTACGTC.

The chain carries TRBV27 and TRBJ2-5; TRBD1 might be the D (8 bases). This CDR3 spans 16 amino acids. Deletions cut 2 bases from V and 4 bases from J, with 17 bases between. In germline, CDR1 is MNHEY, CDR2 SMNVEV (reference sequence). As DNA, the CDR3 is TGTGCCAGCAGTTTAGGACCGGGGGGACAGGCAGAGACCCAGTACTTC. Amino acid sequence: CASSLGPGGQAETQYF.

The rearrangement links TRBV9 to TRBJ2-2; D is unclear. With 2 bases removed from V and 8 bases from J, the gap between germline ends came to 13 bases. This CDR3 comprises 14 residues. The V gene's germline CDR1 is SGDLS and CDR2 YYNGEE. The CDR3 sequence is CASSVSLSVGELFF. The CDR3 DNA reads TGTGCCAGCAGCGTTAGCCTCTCCGTGGGGGAGCTGTTTTTT.

This chain links TRBV5-4 with TRBJ1-2; D unclear. CDR3 length: 14 residues. Looked up from germline, CDR1 is SGHNT and CDR2 is YYREEE (reference sequence). V lost 4 bases and J lost 6, with 16 bases in between. The DNA of the CDR3 is TGTGCCAGCAGCGGGCCGGGAACCAAGGATGGCTACACCTTC. Protein: CASSGPGTKDGYTF.

This sequence joins TRBV15 and TRBJ2-5, with 7 bases identical to TRBD1. The junction had 7 bases not matched to a gene; V was cut back by 5 bases and J by 4 bases. Germline V gene lookup returns CDR1 LNHNV and CDR2 YYDKDF (reference sequence). This CDR3 has 14 residues. The CDR3 loop is CATSPTGSRETQYF. The CDR3 DNA follows: TGTGCCACCAGCCCGACAGGGTCGAGAGAGACCCAGTACTTC.

The chain joins TRBV24-1 to TRBJ2-5; D remains ambiguous. The germline V and J ends were trimmed by 1 base and 9 bases, with 11 bases remaining between them. The length of the CDR3 is 13 residues. Germline CDR1 KGHDR, CDR2 SFDVKD. CDR3 DNA sequence: TGTGCCACCAGTGATTTCGGCGGCAGAGCCCAGTACTTC. It encodes CATSDFGGRAQYF.

The sample holds many counts of this clonotype. The chain carries TRBV7-9 and TRBJ1-2, with D possibly TRBD1 on 5 matching bases. The length of the CDR3 is 12 residues. V gave up 6 bases and J gave up 4 bases, with 9 bases separating them. Per germline, CDR1 SEHNR and CDR2 FQNEAQ (reference sequence). This chain's CDR3 is CASRGVGYGYTF. The DNA of the CDR3 is TGTGCCAGCAGGGGGGTGGGCTATGGCTACACCTTC.

The chain carries TRBV9 and TRBJ2-1; TRBD2 aligns across 7 bases. The V gene end was trimmed by 2 bases and the J gene end by 2 bases; junction bases not matched to a gene: 7. Germline CDR1 is SGDLS and CDR2 is YYNGEE. The CDR3 has 16 residues. The CDR3 sequence: CASSVGGGGTYNEQFF. The CDR3 coding sequence is TGTGCCAGCAGCGTGGGTGGCGGGGGAACCTACAATGAGCAGTTCTTC. Using reference TRBV9 and TRBJ2-1 for the parts outside the CDR3, the full variable domain is DSGVTQTPKHLITATGQRVTLRCSPRSGDLSVYWYQQSLDQGLQFLIQYYNGEERAKGNILERFSAQQFPDLHSELNLSSLELGDSALYFCASSVGGGGTYNEQFFGPGTRLTVL.

This clonotype occurred a few times. The chain employs TRBV7-8 and TRBJ2-7, with D hard to call. The CDR3 has 14 amino acids. V lost 1 base and J 7 bases, leaving 14 bases between the germline ends. The germline V gene has CDR1 SGHVS and CDR2 FQNEAQ. The CDR3 region has the DNA TGTGCCAGCAGCTTAGTTGACCCAGTTTGGGAGCAGTACTTC. Translation: CASSLVDPVWEQYF. The whole variable domain, remainder taken from reference TRBV7-8 and TRBJ2-7, is GAGVSQSPRYKVAKRGQDVALRCDPISGHVSLFWYQQALGQGPEFLTYFQNEAQLDKSGLPSDRFFAERPEGSVSTLKIQRTQQEDSAVYLCASSLVDPVWEQYFGPGTRLTVT.

This clonotype was observed a handful of times. The chain is built from TRBV12-3 or TRBV12-4 and TRBJ1-1; no definite D call. The CDR3 totals 11 residues. Trimming left V 8 bases short and J 4 bases short, with 8 bases between. The DNA for the CDR3 is TGTGCCAGCTATACGGTCACTGAAGCTTTCTTT. Translated: CASYTVTEAFF.

V is TRBV7-8 and J is TRBJ2-7; D perhaps matches TRBD1 (5 bases). The CDR3 has 15 residues. Looked up from germline, CDR1 is SGHVS and CDR2 is FQNEAQ. The V end was cut by 4 bases, the J end by 0 bases, with 13 bases between. The CDR3 bases are TGTGCCAGCAGCTCCCCCCCAGGGAACTCCTACGAGCAGTACTTC. It specifies CASSSPPGNSYEQYF.

Regarding this clonotype: One end of the junction fails to match germline, which may point to a read error. The V and J genes are TRBV7-6 and TRBJ2-1; the D gene could be TRBD1 or TRBD2 (5 bases each). CDR1 is SGHVS and CDR2 is FNYEAQ in the germline V gene. This CDR3 has 17 amino acids. DNA for the CDR3: TGTGCCAGCAGCTTAGTAACACGGGGCTATGAGTACAATGAGCAGTCCTTC. Its protein is CASSLVTRGYEYNEQSF. The full variable domain, completed using reference TRBV7-6 and TRBJ2-1, is GAGVSQSPRYKVTKRGQDVALRCDPISGHVSLYWYRQALGQGPEFLTYFNYEAQQDKSGLPNDRFSAERPEGSISTLTIQRTEQRDSAMYRCASSLVTRGYEYNEQSFGPGTRLTVL.

This clonotype has ten or more counts. This chain joins TRBV6-2 or TRBV6-3 and TRBJ2-2; the D gene is possibly TRBD1 (6 bases). Germline V gene lookup returns CDR1 MNHEY and CDR2 SVGEGT. Trimming took off 4 bases at V and 0 bases at J, with 12 bases between the two ends. This CDR3 comprises 16 residues. The CDR3 is CASSSQGYPNTGELFF. The DNA for the CDR3 is TGTGCCAGCAGTTCACAGGGTTACCCGAACACCGGGGAGCTGTTTTTT.

The table lists this clonotype with a few counts. This sequence joins TRBV12-3 or TRBV12-4 and TRBJ1-6; D not certain. The CDR3 is 14 residues long. The ends were cut back, 2 bases at V and 7 bases at J, with 9 bases in the middle. The CDR3 protein is CASSLRLVNSPLHF. The CDR3 region has the DNA TGTGCCAGCAGTTTACGCCTGGTCAATTCACCCCTCCACTTT.

CDR3 in amino acids: CARRGRASDTQYF. The CDR3 nucleotides are TGTGCCCGAAGAGGGAGGGCGTCAGATACGCAGTATTTT. V is TRBV2 and J is TRBJ2-3; 7 bases match TRBD2. Germline CDR1 SNHLY, CDR2 FYNNEI. J was trimmed by 4 bases and V by 11 bases; bases with no gene match: 9. The CDR3 has 13 amino acids.

V is TRBV10-3 and J is TRBJ2-3; 10 bases line up with TRBD1. V trimming: 6 bases; J trimming: 4 bases; junction bases outside the gene matches: 10. The CDR3 runs to 16 residues. CDR1 and CDR2 from the germline V gene are ENHRY and SYGVKD. The CDR3 sequence: CAIRIRRDRGSDTQYF. CDR3 DNA: TGTGCCATCAGAATTCGCCGGGACAGGGGTTCAGATACGCAGTATTTT.

This clonotype was detected only a few times. This chain links TRBV7-9 with TRBJ1-4; D is possibly TRBD1 (5 bases). Trimming took 1 base from V and 2 from J, leaving 14 bases between them. The CDR3 loop spans 17 amino acids. In germline, CDR1 is SEHNR, CDR2 FQNEAQ (reference sequence). CDR3 residues: CASSLGWRGVTNEKLFF. For the CDR3, the DNA is TGTGCCAGCAGCTTAGGTTGGAGGGGAGTCACTAATGAAAAACTGTTTTTT.